These 14 T cell receptor beta chains were all obtained from the same sample, sequenced in a study of CD8+ T cells in alopecia areata. cDNA reverse transcribed from extracted RNA served as the sequencing template. Measured with immunoSEQ multiplex PCR; TCRdb has only the in-frame clones, and not every one. The table lists about 180,000 clones, around 49% of them singletons. Treatment given: oral pan-JAK inhibitor, 5-10 mg twice daily. The sequencing here drew on CD8+ T cells sorted from blood, taken around week 54, from a patient treated with tofacitinib. Receptors originate from a human donor with alopecia areata.

This clone was seen more than once but under ten times. The genes are TRBV6-5 and TRBJ2-5; D unresolved. The ends were cut back, 1 base at V and 5 bases at J, with 8 bases in the middle. The CDR3 extends over 13 amino acids. Germline CDR1 MNHEY, CDR2 SVGAGI. The CDR3 coding sequence is TGTGCCAGCAGTTACTTTGTTGGGGAGACCCAGTACTTC. Translated, it gives CASSYFVGETQYF.

This clone occurred once. The V gene is TRBV27, the J gene TRBJ1-1; D call uncertain. Germline V CDR1 and CDR2: MNHEY, SMNVEV (reference sequence). Trimming left V 2 bases short and J 1 base short, with 14 bases between. The CDR3 sequence is 16 residues long. For the CDR3, the DNA is TGTGCCAGCAGTTTAACCATCCTAGGGCCGAACACTGAAGCTTTCTTT. Protein product: CASSLTILGPNTEAFF.

The rearrangement uses TRBV27 and TRBJ2-7, with 8 bases that match TRBD1. Germline CDR1 and CDR2: MNHEY and SMNVEV (reference sequence). This CDR3 is built from 17 residues. The V gene end was trimmed by 6 bases and the J gene end by 0 bases; junction bases not matched to a gene: 13. The CDR3 reads CASSRSPGTGDSYEQYF. CDR3 DNA: TGTGCCAGCAGCCGCTCCCCCGGGACAGGCGACTCCTACGAGCAGTACTTC.

This chain joins TRBV9 and TRBJ2-1; a weak D match, TRBD2 (7 bases). Germline V gives CDR1 SGDLS, CDR2 YYNGEE. V lost 6 bases and J 8 bases, leaving 15 bases between the germline ends. CDR3 length: 13 amino acids. The CDR3 loop is CASIRRGGDEQFF. The CDR3, as DNA: TGTGCCAGCATCCGTAGAGGGGGGGATGAGCAGTTCTTC.

The rearrangement uses TRBV23-1 and TRBJ1-6; TRBD1 is a possible D gene (5 bases). Being an ORF, TRBV23-1 has a function that is uncertain. This CDR3 contains 16 residues. Between the trimmed V and J ends, which lost 1 base and 7 bases, there was a span of 14 bases. The CDR3 spells CASSQLAGKRNSPLHF. The CDR3 bases are TGCGCCAGCAGTCAATTGGCAGGGAAGCGGAATTCACCCCTCCACTTT.

J is TRBJ1-2 and V is TRBV11-2; a possible D gene is TRBD1 (6 bases). CDR1 and CDR2 from the germline V gene are SGHAT and FQNNGV. The CDR3 is 13 residues long. The germline V and J ends were trimmed by 8 bases and 3 bases, with 13 bases remaining between them. CDR3 in DNA: TGTGCCAGCGCTCCAGGGGAGGACTATGGCTACACCTTC. Its translation is CASAPGEDYGYTF.

This clone has just a few counts. The V gene is TRBV11-3, the J gene TRBJ2-5; no definite D call. The germline V gene has CDR1 SGHNT and CDR2 YENEEA. The V end was cut by 1 base, the J end by 5 bases, with 5 bases between. CDR3 length equals 12 residues. The CDR3 DNA sequence: TGTGCCAGCAGCTTAGGACTGGAGACCCAGTACTTC. Its protein is CASSLGLETQYF. The full variable domain, its missing parts supplied by reference TRBV11-3 and TRBJ2-5, is EAGVVQSPRYKIIEKKQPVAFWCNPISGHNTLYWYLQNLGQGPELLIRYENEEAVDDSQLPKDRFSAERLKGVDSTLKIQPAELGDSAVYLCASSLGLETQYFGPGTRLLVL.

The chain links TRBV19 to TRBJ1-5; D gene uncertain. The CDR3 consists of 16 residues. The germline CDR1 and CDR2 sequences are LNHDA and SQIVND (reference sequence). Trimming left V 1 base short and J 0 bases short, with 10 bases between. The chain's CDR3 is CASSIVLEFSNQPQHF. Here the CDR3 DNA reads TGTGCCAGTAGTATAGTTCTTGAGTTTAGCAATCAGCCCCAGCATTTT.

This chain uses TRBV18 with TRBJ2-7, with D possibly TRBD1 on 5 matching bases. This CDR3 is built from 14 residues. Germline loops: CDR1 KGHSH, CDR2 LQKENI. The V and J ends lost 0 bases and 3 bases respectively, with 9 bases between them. CDR3 in amino acids: CASSPPRQHYEQYF. The DNA of the CDR3 is TGTGCCAGCTCACCACCGAGACAGCACTACGAGCAGTACTTC.

This clone appeared once. The genes are TRBV27 and TRBJ1-5, with 7 positions matching TRBD1. Germline CDR1 and CDR2: MNHEY and SMNVEV (reference sequence). CDR3 length: 13 amino acids. With V trimmed by 4 bases and J by 6 bases, 3 bases remained unmatched. CDR3 region: CASSYRGTQPQHF. In nucleotides, the CDR3 is TGTGCCAGCAGTTACAGGGGCACTCAGCCCCAGCATTTT.

Only a few counts were recorded for this clone. The rearrangement joins TRBV29-1 to TRBJ2-1; D is unresolved. Germline loops: CDR1 SQVTM, CDR2 ANQGSEA. This CDR3 is built from 14 residues. V was shortened by 3 bases and J by 0 bases, with 9 bases between the two germline ends. The CDR3 spells CSVEADSSYNEQFF. The CDR3 DNA follows: TGCAGCGTTGAGGCTGATAGCTCCTACAATGAGCAGTTCTTC.

The V gene is TRBV30, the J gene TRBJ1-5, with 8 nucleotides matching TRBD1. Trimming removed 1 base from V and 2 bases from J; junction bases left unmatched: 10. The germline gives CDR1 GTSNPN, CDR2 SVGIG (reference sequence). This CDR3 has 17 amino acids. CDR3 region: CAWSAHRGAGGNQPQHF. The CDR3 DNA follows: TGTGCCTGGAGTGCCCACAGGGGGGCTGGGGGCAATCAGCCCCAGCATTTT.

The V and J genes are TRBV27 and TRBJ2-1; 12 bases map to TRBD2. Germline loops: CDR1 MNHEY, CDR2 SMNVEV (reference sequence). The CDR3 has 16 amino acids. With 3 bases clipped from V and 8 bases from J, the junction kept 8 bases outside the gene matches. The CDR3 reads CASSFATSGGWHEQFF. The CDR3 bases are TGTGCCAGCAGTTTTGCCACTAGCGGGGGGTGGCATGAGCAGTTCTTC.

The V and J genes are TRBV29-1 and TRBJ2-1; D gene unclear. V was clipped by 7 bases and J by 8 bases, with 12 bases between them. The CDR3 contains 11 residues. CDR1 SQVTM and CDR2 ANQGSEA come from the germline V gene. The CDR3 is CSATSQDEQFF. The CDR3 DNA sequence: TGCAGCGCCACGAGCCAGGATGAGCAGTTCTTC.